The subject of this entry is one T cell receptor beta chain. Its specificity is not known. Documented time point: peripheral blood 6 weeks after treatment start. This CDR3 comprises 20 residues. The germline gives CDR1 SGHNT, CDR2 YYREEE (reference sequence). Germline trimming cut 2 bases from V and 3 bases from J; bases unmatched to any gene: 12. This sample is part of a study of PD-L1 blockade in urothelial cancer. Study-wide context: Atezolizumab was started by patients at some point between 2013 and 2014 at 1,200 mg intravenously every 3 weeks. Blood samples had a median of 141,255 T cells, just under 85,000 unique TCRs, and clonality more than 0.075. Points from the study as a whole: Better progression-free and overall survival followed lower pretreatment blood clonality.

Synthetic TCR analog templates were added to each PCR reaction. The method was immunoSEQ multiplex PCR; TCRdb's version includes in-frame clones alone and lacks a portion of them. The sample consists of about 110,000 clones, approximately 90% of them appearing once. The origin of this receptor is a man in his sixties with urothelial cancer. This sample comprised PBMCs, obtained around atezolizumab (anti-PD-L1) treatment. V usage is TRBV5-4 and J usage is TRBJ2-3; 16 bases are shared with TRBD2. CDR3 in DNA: TGTGCCAGCAGCTTAAACACGGGACTAGCGGGGGGGCGATCAACAGATACGCAGTATTTT. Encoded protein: CASSLNTGLAGGRSTDTQYF. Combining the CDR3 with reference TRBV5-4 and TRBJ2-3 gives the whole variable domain ETGVTQSPTHLIKTRGQQVTLRCSSQSGHNTVSWYQQALGQGPQFIFQYYREEENGRGNFPPRFSGLQFPNYSSELNVNALELDDSALYLCASSLNTGLAGGRSTDTQYFGPGTRLTVL.